The clone carrying this TCR beta chain was picked up many times. Its target is not known. The read ends 3 residues early relative to the CDR3; the germline J gene fills the gap. This entry belongs to a study of T cell clonality in common variable immunodeficiency. The study, taken as a whole, reports: CVID subjects shared fewer TCRbeta clones than healthy controls did. Compared with healthy controls, CVID subjects showed increased TCRbeta clonality, mostly in about a third.

CDR3 length: 15 amino acids. Germline CDR1 reads SGDLS; CDR2 reads YYNGEE. Trimming stripped 0 bases from V and 0 bases from J, with 10 bases between. Equal genomic DNA amounts from CVID and control samples were sequenced. The method was immunoSEQ multiplex PCR; TCRdb's version includes in-frame clones alone and lacks a portion of them. The sample yields around 40,000 clones, without any singletons. This rearrangement joins TRBV9 to TRBJ2-7, with D possibly being TRBD2 (6 bases). This TCR was sampled from a person between 18 and 70 years old in good health. Sequencing input: peripheral blood mononuclear cells. The CDR3 spells CASSVDEGLSYEQYF. Partial CDR3 DNA: TGTGCCAGCAGCGTAGATGAGGGACTCTCCTACGAG.